This TCR beta chain was sequenced in a study of T cell repertoires in cytomegalovirus infection. About the study: Public TCR beta signature analysis indicated the presence of both CMV infection and matching HLA type. Study results and limitations: Cumulated frequencies of public TCR beta families served to identify carriers of CMV plus the relevant HLA. There were HLA-C-restricted CMV-specific TCR beta clonotypes dominating the ex vivo response.

TCRdb re-called the reads through MiXCR, storing one row per CDR3 protein. The sample consists of about 190,000 distinct CDR3 sequences, 28% of them appearing once. This clonotype was counted at least ten times. Antigen specificity is unknown. The source material was PBMCs. The source is a human donor in good health (CMV status not recorded). Some clones in this sample may be carry-over from other donors' samples.

The CDR3 protein is CASSLDGGTGDTQYF. CDR3 DNA: TGTGCCAGCAGCTTAGATGGGGGAACGGGGGATACGCAGTATTTT. The chain links TRBV7-2 to TRBJ2-3; D tentatively fits TRBD1 or TRBD2 (5 bases each). Germline CDR1 SGHTA, CDR2 FQGNSA. V shed 1 base and J shed 6 bases, with 14 bases lying between them. This CDR3 contains 15 residues.